This T cell receptor (beta chain) was sequenced during a study of cytomegalovirus exposure and HLA in healthy donors. It was with 60 Vbeta and 13 Jbeta primers that the PCR ran. Data came from immunoSEQ multiplex PCR; TCRdb stores just in-frame clones and leaves some out. The sample holds approximately 110,000 clones, around 77% seen once. The length of the CDR3 is 14 residues. Germline loops: CDR1 SGHVS, CDR2 FNYEAQ. The source of this sequence is a woman aged 40 to 49 in good health and CMV-seropositive. V and J are TRBV7-6 and TRBJ2-5, with a weak D call TRBD2 (6 bases). The J call could be wrong; TRBJ2-7 is a better fit for the DNA end. Sequenced input: PBMCs. The CDR3 reads CASSQGGATYEQYF. Written as DNA, the CDR3 is TGTGCCAGCAGTCAAGGCGGGGCAACCTACGAGCAGTACTTC.